Sequencing of this T cell receptor (beta chain) was carried out in a study of identical twins. This clonotype was seen only a few times. V was clipped by 0 bases and J by 4 bases; unmatched bases: 6. Germline CDR1 SGHAT, CDR2 FQNNGV. The CDR3 has 15 amino acids. From the 5' RACE reads, TCRdb called clonotypes with MiXCR, one entry per CDR3 protein. The table shows a few hundred thousand distinct CDR3 sequences, with approximately 13% occurring only once. These data were also reused for a study on yellow fever vaccine responses in identical twins.

The sequence came from a woman under 30 in good health. The J gene is TRBJ2-7, the V gene TRBV11-2; 7 bases map to TRBD2. The sample comprised CD8+ T cells sorted from blood. CDR3 in amino acids: CASSLDQTSPYEQYV. In DNA form, the CDR3 reads TGTGCCAGCAGCTTAGATCAGACTAGCCCGTACGAGCAGTACGTC.